This TCR beta chain came from a study of response to subunit inactivated influenza vaccine. This clonotype was observed at least ten times. What it binds is unknown. Via MiXCR, TCRdb re-called the RT-PCR reads, giving one row per CDR3 protein. The sample lists 750,000 to 850,000 distinct CDR3 sequences, around 20% occurring once. Study results and caveats: Authors proposed each seasonal influenza vaccination draws in few new T cells.

The receptor was isolated from a man aged 45-65 years who received an inactivated influenza vaccine. Sequenced material: PBMCs from blood, taken 5 to 6 days after vaccination.

CDR3 bases: TGTGCCTCCGCCGGGACAACCTATGGCTACACCTTC. Protein sequence: CASAGTTYGYTF. This chain connects TRBV6-1 to TRBJ1-2, with a possible D match to TRBD1 (6 bases). The V end lost 11 bases, the J end lost 4 bases, and 14 bases lay between the germline ends. This CDR3 is built from 12 residues. Germline CDR1 MNHNS, CDR2 SASEGT.